The sequence of this TCR beta chain was determined in a study of shared clonotypes between healthy human individuals. How the authors handled the data: Junction-only sequences without quality scores came from ImmunoSEQ, so filtering differed. Sequencing was performed with immunoSEQ multiplex PCR; in TCRdb, only in-frame clones are kept and a portion is missing. V and J calls and clone size are as listed in that table; D and trimming were resolved from the DNA. The sample contains around 2,000,000 clones, about 95% of which appear only once. Naive CD8 cells were CD45RO-negative, positively selected for CCR7, excluding terminally differentiated effector memory CD45RA+ cells. The CDR3 has 15 amino acids. With 3 bases clipped from V and 1 base from J, the junction kept 5 bases outside the gene matches. Germline V gives CDR1 MRHNA, CDR2 SNTAGT.

The sample was naive CD8+ T cells sorted from blood. The chain recombines TRBV6-4 with TRBJ2-7; 8 bases map to TRBD2. The sequence came from a young man in good health. The CDR3, as DNA: TGTGCCAGCAGTGAATGGAGCGGGAGTTCCTACGAGCAGTACTTC. Translation: CASSEWSGSSYEQYF.